This entry lists 29 T cell receptor beta chains sequenced from one sample in a study of shared T cell receptors in the human thymus. TCRdb's copy holds only in-frame clones and misses some; the assay was immunoSEQ multiplex PCR. The table shows hundreds of thousands of clones, with more than 70% occurring only once. This same sample was also part of a study on human thymus T cells.

The sequenced sample was thymocytes. These receptors all come from a boy younger than two with a congenital heart defect.

Only a few counts were recorded for this clone. The chain has TRBV4-1 and TRBJ1-3, with 9 bases that match TRBD1. This CDR3 region has 19 residues. Germline trimming cut 3 bases from V and 4 bases from J; bases unmatched to any gene: 16. The germline V gene encodes CDR1 MGHRA and CDR2 YSYEKL. CDR3 sequence (DNA): TGCGCCAGCAGCCACGACTGGCCGGGACAGGGTTTAGGGGGAAACACCATATATTTT. As protein: CASSHDWPGQGLGGNTIYF.

The chain combines TRBV28 with TRBJ1-1, with 9 bases fitting TRBD1. Germline V CDR1 and CDR2: MDHEN, SYDVKM. Trimming cost V 2 bases and J 9 bases; bases outside gene matches: 4. CDR3 length equals 13 residues. CDR3 in DNA: TGTGCCAGCAGTTTAGGAGGACAGGGGAAAGCTTTCTTT. Its translation is CASSLGGQGKAFF. The full variable domain, completed using reference TRBV28 and TRBJ1-1, is DVKVTQSSRYLVKRTGEKVFLECVQDMDHENMFWYRQDPGLGLRLIYFSYDVKMKEKGDIPEGYSVSREKKERFSLILESASTNQTSMYLCASSLGGQGKAFFGQGTRLTVV.

The rearrangement joins TRBV10-2 to TRBJ2-3, with D unresolved. The V gene's germline CDR1 is WSHSY and CDR2 SAAADI. The CDR3 totals 14 residues. The V and J ends lost 3 bases and 6 bases respectively, with 13 bases between them. CDR3 residues: CASSDESPTDTQYF. DNA of the CDR3: TGCGCCAGCAGTGACGAATCCCCTACGGATACGCAGTATTTT.

The chain is built from TRBV5-6 and TRBJ1-5, with 11 bases that match TRBD1. Germline CDR1 reads SGHDT; CDR2 reads YYEEEE. Trimming cost V 4 bases and J 4 bases; bases outside gene matches: 4. CDR3 length: 15 amino acids. Here the CDR3 reads CASSAGTGGNQPQHF. The CDR3 DNA reads TGTGCCAGCAGCGCCGGGACAGGGGGAAATCAGCCCCAGCATTTT.

J is TRBJ2-1 and V is TRBV28; 15 nucleotides align to TRBD2. Germline V gives CDR1 MDHEN, CDR2 SYDVKM. This CDR3 region has 15 residues. With 6 bases clipped from V and 6 bases from J, the junction kept 3 bases outside the gene matches. In nucleotides, the CDR3 is TGTGCCAGCAGGGGGGGACTAGCGGGGGGCAATGAGCAGTTCTTC. Its translation is CASRGGLAGGNEQFF.

The chain joins TRBV2 to TRBJ2-1; the match to TRBD1 covers 9 bases. Germline-derived CDR1 and CDR2 are SNHLY and FYNNEI. The CDR3 sequence is 18 residues long. Trimming took 0 bases from V and 5 from J; bases not matched to a gene: 11. The CDR3 region has the DNA TGTGCCAGCAGTGAAGCCTCCCATGGACAGGGGACTCACAATGAGCAGTTCTTC. This gives the protein CASSEASHGQGTHNEQFF.

The gene calls are TRBV19 and TRBJ2-1; TRBD2 aligns across 15 bases. Per the germline V gene, CDR1 is LNHDA and CDR2 is SQIVND (reference sequence). The junction had 5 bases not matched to a gene; V was cut back by 3 bases and J by 8 bases. The CDR3 loop spans 16 amino acids. CDR3 sequence reads: CASSMVGLAGGHEQFF. CDR3 nucleotides: TGTGCCAGTAGTATGGTCGGACTAGCGGGAGGGCATGAGCAGTTCTTC.

In the case of this clone: Sequence at one end of the junction differs from germline and may be a read error. The V call is TRBV19, the J call TRBJ1-5; 8 nucleotides agree with TRBD1. Germline V CDR1 and CDR2: LNHDA, SQIVND (reference sequence). This CDR3 has 16 amino acids. The CDR3 reads CASSIDGQGSDQPQHF. CDR3 nucleotide sequence: TGTGCCAGTAGTATAGATGGACAGGGTAGCGATCAGCCCCAGCATTTT.

This chain uses TRBV7-8 with TRBJ1-1; unclear D gene. Trimming stripped 5 bases from V and 0 bases from J, with 7 bases between. The CDR3 covers 13 residues. The germline V gene encodes CDR1 SGHVS and CDR2 FQNEAQ. The CDR3 reads CASSTSMNTEAFF. In DNA form, the CDR3 reads TGTGCCAGCAGCACCAGTATGAACACTGAAGCTTTCTTT.

V usage is TRBV14 and J usage is TRBJ2-1; TRBD2 aligns across 13 bases. This CDR3 spans 17 amino acids. J gave up 3 bases and V 2 bases, and 4 bases lay outside the gene matches. The V gene's germline CDR1 is SGHDN and CDR2 FVKESK. CDR3 sequence: CASSQPRTSGGYNEQFF. The CDR3 coding sequence is TGTGCCAGCAGCCAACCACGGACTAGCGGGGGCTACAATGAGCAGTTCTTC.

The chain links TRBV12-5 to TRBJ1-5; 8 nucleotides agree with TRBD1. Germline V gene lookup returns CDR1 LGHNT and CDR2 FRNRAP. J was trimmed by 5 bases and V by 0 bases; bases with no gene match: 12. This CDR3 has 18 residues. DNA of the CDR3: TGTGCTAGTGGTTTGGTACCCCCCCAGGGGGCGATTTATCAGCCCCAGCATTTT. Translation: CASGLVPPQGAIYQPQHF.

This clone showed up just once. The chain couples TRBV18 to TRBJ2-5; TRBD2 agrees at 10 bases. CDR3 length equals 17 residues. The germline V gene has CDR1 KGHSH and CDR2 LQKENI. The J segment lost 4 bases and the V segment lost 3 bases, leaving 11 bases of the junction unmatched. Here the CDR3 reads CASSPSASGRAAETQYF. Here the CDR3 DNA reads TGTGCCAGCTCACCTTCTGCGAGCGGGAGGGCCGCAGAGACCCAGTACTTC.

V gene TRBV6-6 combines with J gene TRBJ2-5; 8 bases map to TRBD1. There are 16 residues in the CDR3. Trimming cost V 2 bases and J 4 bases; bases outside gene matches: 9. The germline CDR1 and CDR2 sequences are MNHNY and SVGAGI (reference sequence). The CDR3 region is CASSYIDRGWGETQYF. CDR3 bases: TGTGCCAGCAGTTACATAGACAGGGGTTGGGGAGAGACCCAGTACTTC.

The gene calls are TRBV4-3 and TRBJ2-3; the D gene is possibly TRBD1 (5 bases). The CDR3 has 16 amino acids. Trimming took off 3 bases at V and 2 bases at J, with 15 bases between the two ends. Germline V gene data show CDR1 as LGHNA and CDR2 as YSLEER. CDR3 sequence: CASSQSQGGLTDTQYF. CDR3 bases: TGCGCCAGCAGCCAGTCCCAGGGTGGCCTCACAGATACGCAGTATTTT.

This clone was counted once. CDR3 amino acids: CASSGGAGGSTDTQYF. In DNA, the CDR3 is TGCGCCAGCAGCGGGGGAGCGGGGGGTAGCACAGATACGCAGTATTTT. The gene calls are TRBV5-1 and TRBJ2-3; 9 bases fit TRBD2. J lost 0 bases, V lost 4 bases, and 6 bases had no gene match. The germline V gene encodes CDR1 SGHRS and CDR2 YFSETQ. The CDR3 has 16 amino acids.

J is TRBJ2-1 and V is TRBV9, with 15 bases matching TRBD2. The length of the CDR3 is 17 residues. J was trimmed by 3 bases and V by 0 bases; bases with no gene match: 1. The germline V gene encodes CDR1 SGDLS and CDR2 YYNGEE. CDR3 coding DNA: TGTGCCAGCAGCGTAGTGGGACTAGCGGGGGGCTACAATGAGCAGTTCTTC. This encodes CASSVVGLAGGYNEQFF. Drawing the rest from reference TRBV9 and TRBJ2-1, the complete variable domain is DSGVTQTPKHLITATGQRVTLRCSPRSGDLSVYWYQQSLDQGLQFLIQYYNGEERAKGNILERFSAQQFPDLHSELNLSSLELGDSALYFCASSVVGLAGGYNEQFFGPGTRLTVL.

On this clone: Other DNA sequences in this sample translate to the same CDR3. The chain's CDR3 is CACSGAGAGRVSPLHF. CDR3 sequence (DNA): TGTGCCTGCTCTGGGGCCGGGGCCGGGAGGGTTTCACCCCTCCACTTT. J is TRBJ1-6 and V is TRBV30; possible D gene TRBD1, 5 bases. Germline V gene sequence: CDR1 GTSNPN, CDR2 SVGIG (reference sequence). The V end lost 6 bases, the J end lost 9 bases, and 24 bases lay between the germline ends. This CDR3 has 16 amino acids.

The gene calls are TRBV15 and TRBJ2-2; 9 positions agree with TRBD2. V was pared by 0 bases and J by 1 base, with 3 bases of the junction left unmatched. This CDR3 is built from 17 residues. In germline, CDR1 is LNHNV, CDR2 YYDKDF (reference sequence). In nucleotides, the CDR3 is TGTGCCACCAGCAGAGACCCGCGGGGGGGGAACACCGGGGAGCTGTTTTTT. Its protein is CATSRDPRGGNTGELFF. Together with reference TRBV15 and TRBJ2-2, the CDR3 gives the full variable domain: DAMVIQNPRYQVTQFGKPVTLSCSQTLNHNVMYWYQQKSSQAPKLLFHYYDKDFNNEADTPDNFQSRRPNTSFCFLDIRSPGLGDTAMYLCATSRDPRGGNTGELFFGEGSRLTVL.

This clone was found once. The J gene is TRBJ1-1, the V gene TRBV27; a weak D match, TRBD1 (6 bases). V was pared by 3 bases and J by 6 bases, with 17 bases between. The CDR3 spans 15 residues. Germline V gene data show CDR1 as MNHEY and CDR2 as SMNVEV (reference sequence). The CDR3 here is CASSLQGYFDAEAFF. In DNA, the CDR3 is TGTGCCAGCAGTTTGCAGGGGTATTTCGACGCTGAAGCTTTCTTT.

The J gene is TRBJ2-3, the V gene TRBV5-1; D is perhaps TRBD2 (5 bases). V was pared by 0 bases and J by 3 bases, with 20 bases between. CDR3 length: 18 residues. Looked up from germline, CDR1 is SGHRS and CDR2 is YFSETQ. The CDR3 DNA reads as TGCGCCAGCAGCTTGGTTTTTTCGCCCGGGGTCGGAACAGATACGCAGTATTTT. This encodes CASSLVFSPGVGTDTQYF.

This chain connects TRBV4-1 to TRBJ1-1, with 9 bases lining up with TRBD1. Per germline, CDR1 MGHRA and CDR2 YSYEKL. The CDR3 length is 18 residues. Trimming took 6 bases from V and 2 from J; bases not matched to a gene: 16. The CDR3 sequence: CASSPNDTRQGDNTEAFF. The CDR3 DNA reads as TGCGCCAGCAGTCCAAACGACACTAGACAGGGGGATAACACTGAAGCTTTCTTT.

The sample holds one count of this clone. The chain couples TRBV9 to TRBJ2-1; 11 nucleotides line up with TRBD2. J lost 8 bases, V lost 4 bases, and 8 bases had no gene match. The CDR3 consists of 15 residues. Germline-derived CDR1 and CDR2 are SGDLS and YYNGEE. The CDR3 protein is CASSSLAGGSDEQFF. The CDR3 DNA sequence: TGTGCCAGCAGCTCCCTAGCGGGGGGAAGCGATGAGCAGTTCTTC.

This clone appeared a few times. The chain carries TRBV11-2 and TRBJ2-7; D is possibly TRBD1 (5 bases). Trimming removed 1 base from V and 3 bases from J, with 7 bases in between. The CDR3 length is 13 residues. CDR1 is SGHAT and CDR2 is FQNNGV in the germline V gene. The CDR3 sequence: CASSLGQYYEQYF. The CDR3, as DNA: TGTGCCAGCAGCTTAGGACAGTACTACGAGCAGTACTTC.

The genes are TRBV7-2 and TRBJ1-4, with a possible D match to TRBD1 (6 bases). CDR3 size: 15 residues. CDR1 SGHTA and CDR2 FQGNSA come from the germline V gene. Trimming cost V 5 bases and J 5 bases, with 15 bases left between them. The CDR3 DNA reads as TGTGCCAGCAGCGGGGGGGACACTCCAAATGAAAAACTGTTTTTT. It encodes CASSGGDTPNEKLFF. The variable domain in full, completed from reference TRBV7-2 and TRBJ1-4, reads GAGVSQSPSNKVTEKGKDVELRCDPISGHTALYWYRQSLGQGLEFLIYFQGNSAPDKSGLPSDRFSAERTGGSVSTLTIQRTQQEDSAVYLCASSGGDTPNEKLFFGSGTQLSVL.

This chain uses TRBV9 with TRBJ2-2; maybe TRBD2 (5 bases). V was clipped by 7 bases and J by 4 bases, with 20 bases between them. The CDR3 runs 16 residues. In germline, CDR1 is SGDLS, CDR2 YYNGEE. This CDR3 reads CASQPAGSSPTGELFF. In DNA form, the CDR3 reads TGTGCCAGCCAGCCGGCGGGCTCAAGCCCCACCGGGGAGCTGTTTTTT.

CDR3 sequence reads: CASRKGTRVGLPHGQFF. As DNA, the CDR3 is TGTGCCAGCAGAAAAGGCACAAGGGTGGGACTACCGCACGGGCAGTTCTTC. The chain has TRBV5-6 and TRBJ2-1, with TRBD2 matching over 7 bases. Germline CDR1 reads SGHDT; CDR2 reads YYEEEE. V was pared by 5 bases and J by 12 bases, with 23 bases of the junction left unmatched. The length of the CDR3 is 17 residues.

The chain has TRBV11-2 and TRBJ2-7; 12 nucleotides match TRBD1. Germline CDR1 reads SGHAT; CDR2 reads FQNNGV. This CDR3 has 16 amino acids. V was pared by 2 bases and J by 5 bases, with 7 bases of the junction left unmatched. The CDR3 coding sequence is TGTGCCAGCAGCTTATGTCTGGGACAGGGGGCCGACGAGCAGTACTTC. It yields the protein CASSLCLGQGADEQYF.

The rearrangement links TRBV4-1 to TRBJ2-2; 7 nucleotides agree with TRBD1. Germline V gene data show CDR1 as MGHRA and CDR2 as YSYEKL. The CDR3 is made up of 17 amino acids. The J segment lost 3 bases and the V segment lost 2 bases, leaving 9 bases of the junction unmatched. The DNA of the CDR3 is TGCGCCAGCAGCCAATTGGGACGGGACAGTTACACCGGGGAGCTGTTTTTT. This sequence encodes CASSQLGRDSYTGELFF.

This clone was counted a few times. The chain carries TRBV6-6 and TRBJ2-7, with a weak D call TRBD1 (5 bases). The germline gives CDR1 MNHNY, CDR2 SVGAGI (reference sequence). The V and J ends lost 0 bases and 2 bases respectively, with 11 bases between them. This CDR3 region has 15 residues. The CDR3 is CASSYSSQDAYEQYF. The CDR3 coding sequence is TGTGCCAGCAGTTACTCTTCACAGGACGCCTACGAGCAGTACTTC.